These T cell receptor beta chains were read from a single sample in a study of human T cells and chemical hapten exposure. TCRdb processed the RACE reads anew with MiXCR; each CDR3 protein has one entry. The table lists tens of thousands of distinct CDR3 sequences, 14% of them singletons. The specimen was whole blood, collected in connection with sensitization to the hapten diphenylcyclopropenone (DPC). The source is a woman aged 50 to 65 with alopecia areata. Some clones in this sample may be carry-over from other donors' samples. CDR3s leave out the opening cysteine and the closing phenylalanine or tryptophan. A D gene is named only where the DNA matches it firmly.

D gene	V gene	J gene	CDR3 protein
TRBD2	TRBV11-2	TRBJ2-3	ASSLGSSGKNTDTQY
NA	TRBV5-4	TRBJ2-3	ASSFYGSTDTQY
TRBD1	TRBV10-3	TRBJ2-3	AIRRGQGSTDTQY
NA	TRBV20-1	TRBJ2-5	SASWSPQETQY
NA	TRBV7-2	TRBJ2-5	ASSRLDGRGETQY
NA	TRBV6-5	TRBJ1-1	ASSYGPMNTEAF
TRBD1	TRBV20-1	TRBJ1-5	SARDQAGGHQPQH
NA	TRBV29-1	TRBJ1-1	SVDSRPNTEAF
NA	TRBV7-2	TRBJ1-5	ASSLRVNNQPQH
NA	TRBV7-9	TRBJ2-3	ASRPGSTDTQY
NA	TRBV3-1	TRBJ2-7	ASSQFYEQY
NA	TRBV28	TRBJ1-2	ASTKLGRNYGYT
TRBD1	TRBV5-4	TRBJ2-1	ANQKTGGTGEQF
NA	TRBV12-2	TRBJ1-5	ASRRGTGNQPQH
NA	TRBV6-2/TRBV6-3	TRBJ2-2	ASSGTGGSTTGELF
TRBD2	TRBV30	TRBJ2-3	AWNTLNSGRTAQY
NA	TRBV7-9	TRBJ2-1	ASSNVGWEQF
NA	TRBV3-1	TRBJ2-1	ASSQVAKEQF
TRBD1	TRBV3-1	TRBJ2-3	ASSQADRGGLPDTQY
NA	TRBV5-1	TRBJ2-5	ASSLGRQAETQY
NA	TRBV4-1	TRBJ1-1	ASSLRTGTEAF
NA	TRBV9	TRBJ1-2	ASSVGQGVNYGYT
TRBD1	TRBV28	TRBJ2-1	ASSLQPGQGPYNEQF
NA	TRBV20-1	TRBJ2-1	SAWRDEQF
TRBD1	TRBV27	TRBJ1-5	ASSANRGNQPQH
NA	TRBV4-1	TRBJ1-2	ASSHPWGGAPYGYT
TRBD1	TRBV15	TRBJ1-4	ATSRRRTGTTNEKLF
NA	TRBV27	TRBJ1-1	ASSFGSARGLNTEAF
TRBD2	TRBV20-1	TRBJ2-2	SATDTGLAGSTGELF
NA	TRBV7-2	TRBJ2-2	ASTTGSATGELF
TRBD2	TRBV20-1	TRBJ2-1	SARAPGGAAYNEQF
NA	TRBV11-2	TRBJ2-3	ASSRGHTDTQY
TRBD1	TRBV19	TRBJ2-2	ASIGGRNTGELF
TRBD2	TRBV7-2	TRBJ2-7	ASSLSPTSGTYEQY
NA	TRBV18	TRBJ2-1	ASSPANGKEQF
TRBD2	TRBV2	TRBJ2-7	ASSDTSARSDQY
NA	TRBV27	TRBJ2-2	ASPAHHATGELF
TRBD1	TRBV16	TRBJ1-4	ASSLGQGGYEKLF
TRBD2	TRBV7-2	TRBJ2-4	ASSTRTSEAQY
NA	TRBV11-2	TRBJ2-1	ASSSIGASNEQF
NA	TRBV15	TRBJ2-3	ATSRDYSTDTQY
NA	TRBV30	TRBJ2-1	AWAGQTYNEQF
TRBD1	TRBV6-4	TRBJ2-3	ASSDHVIRDRSTDTQY
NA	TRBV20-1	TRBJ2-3	SANRYGSTDTQY
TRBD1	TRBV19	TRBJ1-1	ASSTTGGVAAEAF
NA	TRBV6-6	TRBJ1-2	ARWGERPT
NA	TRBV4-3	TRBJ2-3	ASSQGSSRPDTQY
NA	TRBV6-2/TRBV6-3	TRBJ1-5	ASSLETWSNQPQH
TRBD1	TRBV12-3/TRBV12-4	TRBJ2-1	ASWDRLYNEQF
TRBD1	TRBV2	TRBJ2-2	ASSETGGPGELF
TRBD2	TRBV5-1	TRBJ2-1	ASSLAPGLGDNEQF
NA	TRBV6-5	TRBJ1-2	ASSYGQEYGYT
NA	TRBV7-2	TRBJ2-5	ASSAQRGEETQY
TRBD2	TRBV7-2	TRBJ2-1	ASSTPGLAGPSPYNEQF
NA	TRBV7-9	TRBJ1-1	ASSLRVVRTEAF
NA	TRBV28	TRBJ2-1	ASDKGGHKSYNEQF
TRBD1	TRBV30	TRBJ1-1	AWSTTGETEAF
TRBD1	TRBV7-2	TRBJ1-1	ASSSRPGQYTEAF
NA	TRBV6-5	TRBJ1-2	ASRFGDYGYT